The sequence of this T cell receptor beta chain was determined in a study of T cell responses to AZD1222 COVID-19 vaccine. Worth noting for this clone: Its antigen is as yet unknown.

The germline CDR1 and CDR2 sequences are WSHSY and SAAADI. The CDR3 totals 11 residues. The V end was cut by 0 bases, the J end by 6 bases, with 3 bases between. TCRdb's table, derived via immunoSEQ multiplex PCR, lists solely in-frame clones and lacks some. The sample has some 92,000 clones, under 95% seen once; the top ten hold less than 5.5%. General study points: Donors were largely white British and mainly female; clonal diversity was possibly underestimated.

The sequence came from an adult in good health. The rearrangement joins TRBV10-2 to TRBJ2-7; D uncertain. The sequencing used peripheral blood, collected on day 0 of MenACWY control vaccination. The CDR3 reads CASSESVEQYF. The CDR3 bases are TGCGCCAGCAGTGAGTCGGTCGAGCAGTACTTC.